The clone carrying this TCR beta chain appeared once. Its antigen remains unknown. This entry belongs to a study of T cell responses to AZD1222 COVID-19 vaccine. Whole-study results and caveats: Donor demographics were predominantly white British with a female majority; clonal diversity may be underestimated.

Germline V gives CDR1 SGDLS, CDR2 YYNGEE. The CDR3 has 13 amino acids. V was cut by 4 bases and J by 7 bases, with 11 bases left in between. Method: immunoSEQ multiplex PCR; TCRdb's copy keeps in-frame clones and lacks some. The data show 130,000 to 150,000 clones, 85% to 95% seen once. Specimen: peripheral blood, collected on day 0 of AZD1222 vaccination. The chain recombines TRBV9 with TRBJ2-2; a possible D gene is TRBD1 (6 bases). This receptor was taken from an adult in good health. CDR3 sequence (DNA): TGTGCCAGCAGCCCTCAGGGGCACGGGGAGCTGTTTTTT. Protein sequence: CASSPQGHGELFF.